This T cell receptor (beta chain) came from a study of blood T cell repertoires in COVID-19. Overall study context: Specimens from acute and convalescent COVID-19 originated in the United States, Italy and Spain. The cDNA or gDNA used as material had been derived from T cells, B-cell-depleted T cells, or PBMCs.

Trimming stripped 6 bases from V and 6 bases from J, with 14 bases between. The CDR3 totals 14 residues. Per the germline V gene, CDR1 is SGHAT and CDR2 is FQNNGV. In the original workflow: Researchers report that nucleated cell counts were estimated from reference gene primer amplification. Generated by immunoSEQ multiplex PCR, the TCRdb table keeps only in-frame clones and is missing some. Clone size and V and J calls were adopted from that table, with D and trimming inferred from the DNA. The sample records 150,000 to 200,000 clones, approximately 87% being singletons. Input material: peripheral blood. The rearrangement joins TRBV11-2 to TRBJ2-2; a possible D gene is TRBD2 (6 bases). The receptor's source is a man between 18 and 35 years old with active or convalescent COVID-19. In DNA, the CDR3 is TGTGCCAGCAGTAAAATGGGGGGTGCCGGGGAGCTGTTTTTT. This gives the protein CASSKMGGAGELFF.